The next 27 T cell receptor beta chains were all read from a single sample in a study of Ad26.COV2.S vaccination and SARS-CoV-2 variants. Method: immunoSEQ multiplex PCR; TCRdb's copy keeps in-frame clones and lacks some. The table lists 300,000 to 400,000 clones, more than 75% of them singletons, with about 3.3% in the top ten. Treatment here: about 20 received Ad26.COV2.S at low or high dose, single or two shots; about 5 received placebo; per-sample allocation not given. Collection of the samples took place on day 63 after the first injection of vaccine or placebo. This specimen consisted of peripheral blood, obtained in a trial of Ad26.COV2.S vaccine versus placebo. The receptors stem from a person aged 18-65 years who received the Ad26.COV2.S COVID-19 vaccine or a placebo.

The chain combines TRBV9 with TRBJ2-1; TRBD2 agrees at 9 bases. Germline V gene lookup returns CDR1 SGDLS and CDR2 YYNGEE. The J segment lost 5 bases and the V segment lost 4 bases, leaving 16 bases of the junction unmatched. The CDR3 length is 18 residues. CDR3 loop: CASSKEGGGRVFDNEQFF. The CDR3 nucleotides are TGTGCCAGCAGCAAAGAAGGTGGCGGGAGGGTTTTCGACAATGAGCAGTTCTTC.

The genes are TRBV27 and TRBJ2-3; D might be TRBD1 or TRBD2, each matching 6 bases. This CDR3 comprises 15 residues. The V gene lost 6 bases and the J gene lost 5 bases, with 18 bases spanning the gap. Germline CDR1 is MNHEY and CDR2 is SMNVEV (reference sequence). The CDR3 loop is CASSPLGGQGDTQYF. The CDR3 bases are TGTGCCAGCAGCCCCCTTGGGGGGCAGGGAGATACGCAGTATTTT.

The V and J genes are TRBV27 and TRBJ1-2, with 8 positions matching TRBD1. With V trimmed by 6 bases and J by 3 bases, 6 bases remained unmatched. This CDR3 is 14 amino acids long. The V gene's germline CDR1 is MNHEY and CDR2 SMNVEV (reference sequence). The CDR3 reads CASRLTGGYYGYTF. DNA of the CDR3: TGTGCCAGCAGGTTAACAGGGGGTTACTATGGCTACACCTTC.

The rearrangement uses TRBV29-1 and TRBJ2-1; the match to TRBD1 covers 10 bases. Germline trimming cut 7 bases from V and 7 bases from J; bases unmatched to any gene: 4. Per the germline V gene, CDR1 is SQVTM and CDR2 is ANQGSEA. The CDR3 loop spans 12 amino acids. CDR3 residues: CSADRGINEQFF. The CDR3 DNA reads as TGCAGCGCGGACAGGGGGATAAATGAGCAGTTCTTC.

This chain connects TRBV11-3 to TRBJ1-1; maybe TRBD1 (5 bases). Trimming removed 3 bases from V and 7 bases from J, with 9 bases in between. Germline lookup yields CDR1 SGHNT and CDR2 YENEEA. The CDR3 sequence is 12 residues long. The CDR3 region is CASSFSGGEAFF. The CDR3 coding sequence is TGTGCCAGCAGCTTTTCCGGGGGTGAAGCTTTCTTT.

The chain combines TRBV7-2 with TRBJ2-2, with D uncertain. The germline CDR1 and CDR2 sequences are SGHTA and FQGNSA. Trimming took 5 bases from V and 8 from J, leaving 12 bases between them. The length of the CDR3 is 13 residues. CDR3 loop: CASSLRVQGELFF. The CDR3 nucleotides read TGTGCCAGCAGCCTAAGAGTTCAGGGGGAGCTGTTTTTT.

The chain couples TRBV27 to TRBJ2-1; 13 bases map to TRBD2. Trimming cost V 2 bases and J 4 bases; bases outside gene matches: 5. CDR1 and CDR2 from the germline V gene are MNHEY and SMNVEV (reference sequence). The CDR3 has 17 amino acids. CDR3 loop: CASSLRLAGGPYNEQFF. CDR3 bases: TGTGCCAGCAGTTTACGACTAGCGGGAGGCCCTTACAATGAGCAGTTCTTC.

In this sample, this clone turned up a few times. The chain links TRBV11-2 to TRBJ2-4; 14 bases are shared with TRBD2. The V and J ends lost 5 bases and 6 bases, in that order; junction bases with no gene match: 6. The CDR3 is 16 residues long. From germline, CDR1 is SGHAT and CDR2 FQNNGV. The CDR3 is CASSTRTSGRRNIQYF. CDR3 DNA sequence: TGTGCCAGCAGCACCCGGACTAGCGGGAGGAGAAACATTCAGTACTTC.

The chain is built from TRBV11-2 and TRBJ2-1; 14 bases fit TRBD2. Germline loops: CDR1 SGHAT, CDR2 FQNNGV. The CDR3 contains 19 residues. Trimming cost V 1 base and J 8 bases; bases outside gene matches: 13. The CDR3 sequence is CASSLGPTSGRVGDDEQFF. DNA of the CDR3: TGTGCCAGCAGCTTAGGGCCGACTAGCGGGAGGGTCGGGGACGATGAGCAGTTCTTC.

This rearrangement joins TRBV29-1 to TRBJ2-1, with unresolved D. There are 10 residues in the CDR3. CDR1 and CDR2 (germline): SQVTM, ANQGSEA. With 5 bases removed from V and 9 bases from J, the gap between germline ends came to 8 bases. The CDR3 loop is CSVRNFEQFF. The CDR3 bases are TGCAGCGTTCGGAATTTTGAGCAGTTCTTC.

The CDR3 loop is CASSVSGGTDTQYF. DNA for the CDR3: TGTGCCAGCAGCGTTAGCGGGGGCACAGATACGCAGTATTTT. The rearrangement links TRBV7-9 to TRBJ2-3, with 8 bases fitting TRBD2. The CDR3 is 14 amino acids. Germline V lookup: CDR1 SEHNR, CDR2 FQNEAQ (reference sequence). V trimming: 5 bases; J trimming: 1 base; junction bases outside the gene matches: 2.

The gene calls are TRBV6-5 and TRBJ2-5; TRBD1 matches 9 bases. Germline assignment: CDR1 MNHEY and CDR2 SVGAGI. This CDR3 has 15 residues. After removal of 7 bases from V and 5 bases from J, the junction contained 11 bases not matched to a gene. As DNA, the CDR3 is TGTGCCAGCAATTCAATAACAGGGGGCTGGGAGACCCAGTACTTC. Protein product: CASNSITGGWETQYF.

The chain is built from TRBV7-2 and TRBJ1-3; no clear D. Per germline, CDR1 SGHTA and CDR2 FQGNSA. V lost 1 base and J lost 5, with 12 bases in between. The CDR3 runs 15 residues. This chain's CDR3 is CASSLEAGFRNTIYF. The DNA for the CDR3 is TGTGCCAGCAGCTTAGAGGCGGGCTTTAGAAACACCATATATTTT.

This chain joins TRBV24-1 and TRBJ2-5; no firm D call. Germline V gene sequence: CDR1 KGHDR, CDR2 SFDVKD. CDR3 length: 15 residues. V gave up 3 bases and J gave up 0 bases, with 10 bases separating them. CDR3 in amino acids: CATSDPEGYQETQYF. The DNA of the CDR3 is TGTGCCACCAGTGATCCTGAAGGGTACCAAGAGACCCAGTACTTC.

The V call is TRBV4-1, the J call TRBJ2-5; maybe TRBD1 (6 bases). V was cut by 1 base and J by 5 bases, with 14 bases left in between. Germline V gene sequence: CDR1 MGHRA, CDR2 YSYEKL. The CDR3 is 15 amino acids. The CDR3 coding sequence is TGCGCCAGCAGCCAAGGTTTTCTGCAGGGGGAGACCCAGTACTTC. Protein: CASSQGFLQGETQYF.

V usage is TRBV11-2 and J usage is TRBJ1-3; TRBD1 is a possible D gene (5 bases). This CDR3 region has 15 residues. Germline V lookup: CDR1 SGHAT, CDR2 FQNNGV. The V and J ends lost 2 bases and 4 bases respectively, with 12 bases between them. CDR3 protein: CASSLSGSSGNTIYF. As DNA, the CDR3 is TGTGCCAGCAGCTTATCAGGGTCGTCCGGAAACACCATATATTTT. Together with reference TRBV11-2 and TRBJ1-3, the CDR3 gives the full variable domain: EAGVAQSPRYKIIEKRQSVAFWCNPISGHATLYWYQQILGQGPKLLIQFQNNGVVDDSQLPKDRFSAERLKGVDSTLKIQPAKLEDSAVYLCASSLSGSSGNTIYFGEGSWLTVV.

The J gene is TRBJ1-1, the V gene TRBV18; D ambiguous. V was clipped by 3 bases and J by 1 base, with 3 bases between them. The CDR3 covers 12 residues. CDR1 is KGHSH and CDR2 is LQKENI in the germline V gene. CDR3: CASSPQNTEAFF. The CDR3 nucleotides are TGTGCCAGCTCACCGCAGAACACTGAAGCTTTCTTT.

The chain employs TRBV4-1 and TRBJ1-1; tentatively, D is TRBD1 (5 bases). Germline CDR1 MGHRA, CDR2 YSYEKL. This CDR3 is 12 amino acids long. Trimming stripped 1 base from V and 7 bases from J, with 7 bases between. The CDR3 loop is CASSQVGDEAFF. The CDR3 DNA reads as TGCGCCAGCAGCCAAGTGGGGGATGAAGCTTTCTTT.

The V call is TRBV19, the J call TRBJ1-1; 8 bases are a match to TRBD1. V was pared by 4 bases and J by 4 bases, with 14 bases of the junction left unmatched. CDR1 and CDR2 from the germline V gene are LNHDA and SQIVND (reference sequence). The CDR3 has 17 amino acids. CDR3 region: CASSRDRTSGGLTEAFF. The CDR3 nucleotides read TGTGCCAGTAGTAGGGACAGGACAAGTGGGGGCCTCACTGAAGCTTTCTTT.

This chain connects TRBV7-9 to TRBJ2-3; D may be TRBD1 or TRBD2 (5 bases each). The CDR3 has 15 residues. CDR1 is SEHNR, CDR2 FQNEAQ, per germline (reference sequence). V lost 3 bases, J lost 3 bases, and 13 bases lay in between. The CDR3 sequence is CASSFSLGTTDTQYF. For the CDR3, the DNA is TGTGCCAGCAGCTTTTCTTTGGGGACGACAGATACGCAGTATTTT.

The chain is built from TRBV25-1 and TRBJ2-7; 9 bases fit TRBD1. CDR3 length: 15 amino acids. V gave up 3 bases and J gave up 3 bases; unmatched junction bases: 6. Germline V gene lookup returns CDR1 MGHDK and CDR2 SYGVNS. The CDR3 spells CASSDPRQGVYEQYF. CDR3 bases: TGTGCCAGCAGTGACCCTAGACAGGGGGTCTACGAGCAGTACTTC.

This chain links TRBV7-9 with TRBJ1-4; D unclear. The CDR3 has 17 residues. The germline V gene has CDR1 SEHNR and CDR2 FQNEAQ (reference sequence). V lost 1 base and J lost 0, with 12 bases in between. CDR3 nucleotides: TGTGCCAGCAGCTTAGGTTTGTCAGCCGCAACTAATGAAAAACTGTTTTTT. Its protein product is CASSLGLSAATNEKLFF.

The gene calls are TRBV25-1 and TRBJ2-5; a weak D match, TRBD2 (6 bases). From germline, CDR1 is MGHDK and CDR2 SYGVNS. The CDR3 has 14 amino acids. Trimming stripped 3 bases from V and 5 bases from J, with 13 bases between. For the CDR3, the DNA is TGTGCCAGCAGTGACTCGACTAGTAGGGAGACCCAGTACTTC. Amino acids: CASSDSTSRETQYF.

The chain carries TRBV4-1 and TRBJ2-1, with 8 bases lining up with TRBD2. The CDR3 extends over 15 amino acids. Per germline, CDR1 MGHRA and CDR2 YSYEKL. After removal of 0 bases from V and 6 bases from J, the junction contained 4 bases not matched to a gene. The CDR3 DNA reads TGCGCCAGCAGCCAAGAGGGACTAGGAGGCAATGAGCAGTTCTTC. It is translated as CASSQEGLGGNEQFF.

This chain links TRBV9 with TRBJ1-6; 7 bases fit TRBD1. Germline CDR1 SGDLS, CDR2 YYNGEE. The CDR3 runs 15 residues. J gave up 2 bases and V 4 bases, and 3 bases lay outside the gene matches. CDR3 DNA sequence: TGTGCCAGCAGCACAGGGGCAACCTATAATTCACCCCTCCACTTT. It encodes CASSTGATYNSPLHF. Full variable domain (rest looked up from reference TRBV9 and TRBJ1-6): DSGVTQTPKHLITATGQRVTLRCSPRSGDLSVYWYQQSLDQGLQFLIQYYNGEERAKGNILERFSAQQFPDLHSELNLSSLELGDSALYFCASSTGATYNSPLHFGNGTRLTVT.

This clone was seen a single time. The chain joins TRBV5-4 to TRBJ2-5; no clear D gene. Trimming left V 1 base short and J 0 bases short, with 4 bases between. CDR1 and CDR2 from the germline V gene are SGHNT and YYREEE (reference sequence). This CDR3 is 13 amino acids long. CDR3 bases: TGTGCCAGCAGCTTGTACAACCAAGAGACCCAGTACTTC. Its translation is CASSLYNQETQYF.

This sequence joins TRBV3-1 (or the pseudogene TRBV3-2) and TRBJ2-3; 10 positions match TRBD1. CDR3 length: 16 amino acids. Germline values: CDR1 LGHDT, CDR2 YNNKEL (reference sequence). V gave up 3 bases and J gave up 1 base; unmatched junction bases: 4. Here the CDR3 DNA reads TGTGCCAGCAGCCAGCTTGGGACAGGGGGCACAGATACGCAGTATTTT. Its translation is CASSQLGTGGTDTQYF.